This entry describes one T cell receptor beta chain. Assay used: immunoSEQ multiplex PCR; TCRdb lists only in-frame clones, some missing. The sample gives some 60,000 clones, around 87% of which show up once; about 5.4% is in the top ten. This sample is drawn from a study of T cell changes during pregnancy in multiple sclerosis. The CDR3 spans 15 residues. From germline, CDR1 is MGHDK and CDR2 SYGVNS. Trimming shortened V by 7 bases and J by 0 bases, and 13 bases separated the two germline ends. The source material was peripheral blood from another person, used as feeder cells. The chain joins TRBV25-1 to TRBJ1-5; tentatively, D is TRBD1 (6 bases). This TCR was recovered from a human donor whose cells served as feeder cells for cultures in a pregnancy study. CDR3 sequence: CASTRTAYSNQPQHF. The CDR3, as DNA: TGTGCCAGCACCAGGACAGCGTATAGCAATCAGCCCCAGCATTTT. Supplemented by reference TRBV25-1 and TRBJ1-5, the full variable domain reads EADIYQTPRYLVIGTGKKITLECSQTMGHDKMYWYQQDPGMELHLIHYSYGVNSTEKGDLSSESTVSRIRTEHFPLTLESARPSHTSQYLCASTRTAYSNQPQHFGDGTRLSIL.